These 21 T cell receptor beta chains came from one sample sequenced in a study of post-analysis software for immune sequencing data. Unique molecular identifiers were carried by the TCR beta cDNA libraries. MiXCR, run by TCRdb on the PCR reads, gives a single entry per CDR3 protein. In the table there are under 200,000 distinct CDR3 sequences, 30% to 45% of which are singletons. The sample was blood, taken after autologous hematopoietic stem cell transplantation. The receptor source for this set is a girl between 10 and 17 years old with multiple sclerosis.

As to this clonotype: Its ends do not fully match the called genes, so a read error is possible. The chain is built from TRBV7-6 and TRBJ1-1, with D hard to call. Germline assignment: CDR1 SGHVS and CDR2 FNYEAQ. CDR3 length: 14 amino acids. CDR3 region: CAGSPGFENTEAFF. The CDR3 nucleotides are TGTGCCGGCAGCCCGGGGTTCGAAAACACTGAAGCTTTCTTT.

The genes are TRBV20-1 and TRBJ2-4; the match to TRBD2 covers 7 bases. The J call may be mistaken, given a closer DNA end match to TRBJ2-7. This CDR3 has 11 residues. The germline gives CDR1 DFQATT, CDR2 SNEGSKA (reference sequence). CDR3 in DNA: TGCAGTGCTAGGGGAGGGAACGAGCAGTACTTC. As protein: CSARGGNEQYF.

This clonotype has more than one count but fewer than ten. The chain is built from TRBV20-1 and TRBJ2-3; no clear D. This CDR3 has 13 residues. Trimming removed 0 bases from V and 3 bases from J, with 7 bases in between. Germline V gene lookup returns CDR1 DFQATT and CDR2 SNEGSKA (reference sequence). The CDR3 nucleotides are TGCAGTGCTAGAGATTTTGTGACAGATACGCAGTATTTT. Translating gives CSARDFVTDTQYF.

Concerning this clonotype: The limits of the CDR3 on the DNA are not certain, so only TCRdb's listed CDR3 is given. The chain recombines TRBV12-3 or TRBV12-4 with TRBJ1-3; whether TRBD1, the table's D call, matches the DNA was not checked. The CDR3 is made up of 19 amino acids, end residues included. CDR3 amino acids: CASNTKGTEAFFGQGTIYF.

This clonotype has ten or more counts. V is TRBV27 and J is TRBJ1-2; no firm D call. The V gene's germline CDR1 is MNHEY and CDR2 SMNVEV (reference sequence). CDR3 length: 15 amino acids. V lost 3 bases and J lost 1, with 12 bases in between. The CDR3: CASSFSATVNYGYTF. Here the CDR3 DNA reads TGTGCCAGCAGTTTCTCCGCGACGGTTAACTATGGCTACACCTTC.

This clonotype was seen many times. V and J are TRBV12-3 or TRBV12-4 and TRBJ1-1; D is unclear. This CDR3 is built from 13 residues. The germline V and J ends were trimmed by 7 bases and 2 bases, with 11 bases remaining between them. The CDR3 loop is CASTFSANTEAFF. CDR3 in DNA: TGTGCCAGCACCTTTTCGGCCAACACTGAAGCTTTCTTT.

The J gene is TRBJ2-3, the V gene TRBV6-1; TRBD2 matches 9 bases. The V segment lost 4 bases and the J segment 1 base; nucleotides outside the gene matches: 6. CDR1 and CDR2 from the germline V gene are MNHNS and SASEGT. The CDR3 length is 16 residues. The CDR3 loop reads CASSGAGTSRTDTQYF. The CDR3 region has the DNA TGTGCCAGCAGTGGAGCCGGGACTAGCCGCACAGATACGCAGTATTTT.

This clonotype was seen only a few times. The chain couples TRBV5-6 to TRBJ2-3, with D perhaps assigned TRBD1 or TRBD2 (5 bases each). V lost 4 bases, J lost 5 bases, and 11 bases lay in between. This CDR3 is built from 13 residues. The germline gives CDR1 SGHDT, CDR2 YYEEEE. CDR3 amino acids: CASSRDLRDTQYF. The DNA of the CDR3 is TGTGCCAGCAGCCGGGACCTACGAGATACGCAGTATTTT.

Only a few counts were recorded for this clonotype. This chain uses TRBV7-9 with TRBJ2-5, with a tentative D call TRBD2 (6 bases). V was clipped by 3 bases and J by 5 bases, with 13 bases between them. This CDR3 spans 14 amino acids. Per the germline V gene, CDR1 is SEHNR and CDR2 is FQNEAQ (reference sequence). The CDR3 region has the DNA TGTGCCAGCAGCTTTGGAGGGCTCAGGGAGACCCAGTACTTC. It is translated as CASSFGGLRETQYF.

The chain uses TRBV6-5 and TRBJ2-3; TRBD1 agrees at 8 bases. Germline-derived CDR1 and CDR2 are MNHEY and SVGAGI. V lost 8 bases, J lost 10 bases, and 8 bases stayed unmatched. The CDR3 length is 12 residues. CDR3 sequence reads: CASGTGDRPQYF. The CDR3 nucleotides are TGTGCCAGCGGAACAGGGGACAGGCCGCAGTATTTT.

This chain links TRBV19 with TRBJ1-1, with D perhaps matching TRBD1 (6 bases). This CDR3 contains 15 residues. The V end lost 7 bases, the J end lost 2 bases, and 17 bases lay between the germline ends. Germline lookup yields CDR1 LNHDA and CDR2 SQIVND (reference sequence). The DNA of the CDR3 is TGTGCCAGTAAGGACAGCATGGGGCCTAACACTGAAGCTTTCTTT. Encoded protein: CASKDSMGPNTEAFF.

The V call is TRBV20-1, the J call TRBJ2-4; D uncertain. The J call may be faulty, since TRBJ2-7 better matches the DNA end. Germline loops: CDR1 DFQATT, CDR2 SNEGSKA (reference sequence). This CDR3 has 15 residues. The DNA of the CDR3 is TGCAGTGCTCGGGTGTGGCGGCAATCCTCCTACGAGCAGTACTTC. Residues: CSARVWRQSSYEQYF.

CDR3 region: CASSLYRTSEYTDTQYF. CDR3 sequence (DNA): TGTGCCAGCAGTTTATACCGGACTAGCGAGTACACAGATACGCAGTATTTT. V is TRBV28 and J is TRBJ2-3; 9 bases align to TRBD2. V was pared by 1 base and J by 2 bases, with 7 bases of the junction left unmatched. CDR3 length equals 17 residues. Germline V CDR1 and CDR2: MDHEN, SYDVKM.

This clonotype occurred once. The chain employs TRBV2 and TRBJ2-1; TRBD1 aligns across 9 bases. Germline CDR1 and CDR2: SNHLY and FYNNEI. V gave up 4 bases and J gave up 0 bases; unmatched junction bases: 1. The CDR3 has 15 residues. DNA of the CDR3: TGTGCCAGCAGTGGACAGGGGGGCTCCTACAATGAGCAGTTCTTC. Translating it yields CASSGQGGSYNEQFF.

The chain recombines TRBV28 with TRBJ2-3, with 8 bases that match TRBD2. The CDR3 has 18 amino acids. The trim removed 3 bases at V and 3 bases at J, leaving 14 bases unmatched. Germline lookup yields CDR1 MDHEN and CDR2 SYDVKM. The CDR3 loop is CASSFPLSGRARTDTQYF. The DNA of the CDR3 is TGTGCCAGCAGTTTCCCGCTTTCCGGGAGGGCCAGGACAGATACGCAGTATTTT.

The table lists this clonotype with a few counts. The V call is TRBV4-1, the J call TRBJ1-5; D gene unclear. In germline, CDR1 is MGHRA, CDR2 YSYEKL. V gave up 2 bases and J gave up 1 base, with 12 bases separating them. This CDR3 comprises 16 residues. CDR3 residues: CASSQIEDESNQPQHF. Here the CDR3 DNA reads TGCGCCAGCAGCCAAATAGAAGACGAGAGCAATCAGCCCCAGCATTTT.

This clonotype occurred a few times. The gene calls are TRBV7-9 and TRBJ2-3; D unresolved. Trimming removed 3 bases at V and 3 bases at J, with 13 bases between. Germline V CDR1 and CDR2: SEHNR, FQNEAQ (reference sequence). The CDR3 consists of 15 residues. The CDR3 protein is CASSFEEDGTDTQYF. CDR3 nucleotide sequence: TGTGCCAGCAGCTTTGAGGAAGACGGAACAGATACGCAGTATTTT.

V and J are TRBV19 and TRBJ1-2, with D maybe TRBD1 (5 bases). CDR1 LNHDA and CDR2 SQIVND come from the germline V gene (reference sequence). The CDR3 has 14 amino acids. Deletions cut 1 base from V and 7 bases from J, with 13 bases between. CDR3 protein: CASSIAGAARGYTF. The CDR3 DNA reads as TGTGCCAGTAGTATAGCTGGGGCAGCTCGTGGCTACACCTTC.

This clonotype showed up just once. The rearrangement uses TRBV15 and TRBJ2-5, with 9 bases fitting TRBD1. After removal of 3 bases from V and 2 bases from J, the junction contained 13 bases not matched to a gene. CDR1 and CDR2 from the germline V gene are LNHNV and YYDKDF (reference sequence). The CDR3 has 18 residues. The CDR3 DNA sequence: TGTGCCACCAGCAGCCTCATCAGGACAGGGGCCCAGCAAGAGACCCAGTACTTC. Amino acid sequence: CATSSLIRTGAQQETQYF.

V usage is TRBV2 and J usage is TRBJ2-1; 8 bases agree with TRBD2. The germline V gene has CDR1 SNHLY and CDR2 FYNNEI. The CDR3 is 13 amino acids. V lost 10 bases, J lost 7 bases, and 9 bases stayed unmatched. DNA for the CDR3: TGTGCCACCGTGACCGGGACTAGAAATGAGCAGTTCTTC. Encoded protein: CATVTGTRNEQFF.

The V gene is TRBV7-2, the J gene TRBJ1-4; unclear D gene. This CDR3 is built from 13 residues. V shed 5 bases and J shed 0 bases, with 4 bases lying between them. Per the germline V gene, CDR1 is SGHTA and CDR2 is FQGNSA. The CDR3 bases are TGTGCCAGCAGCACCGCAACTAATGAAAAACTGTTTTTT. Protein sequence: CASSTATNEKLFF.